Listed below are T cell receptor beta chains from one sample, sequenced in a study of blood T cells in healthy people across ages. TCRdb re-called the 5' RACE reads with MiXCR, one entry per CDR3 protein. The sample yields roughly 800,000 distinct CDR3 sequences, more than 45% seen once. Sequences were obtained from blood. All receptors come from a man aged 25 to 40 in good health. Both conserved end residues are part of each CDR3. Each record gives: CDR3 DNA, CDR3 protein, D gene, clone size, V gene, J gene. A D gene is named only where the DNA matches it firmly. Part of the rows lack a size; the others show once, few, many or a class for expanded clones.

TGTGCCAGCAGCGAAGCTCAGGCAGGGAAGTCCTACGAGCAGTACTTC,CASSEAQAGKSYEQYF,NA,NA,TRBV2,TRBJ2-7
TGCAGCGTTGTTAGGGGGCTAGCGGCCTCCTACAATGAGCAGTTCTTC,CSVVRGLAASYNEQFF,NA,NA,TRBV29-1,TRBJ2-1
TGTGCCAGCAGCGCGGTTCAAGGGGGTCCGGAGTTCTTC,CASSAVQGGPEFF,NA,NA,TRBV11-2,TRBJ2-1
TGTGCCAGCAGCCCAGGCGGGCTTAACTATGGCTACACCTTC,CASSPGGLNYGYTF,NA,NA,TRBV4-2,TRBJ1-2
TGCAGCGTTCGACGGGCCCAAGACGAGCAGTACTTC,CSVRRAQDEQYF,NA,NA,TRBV29-1,TRBJ2-7
TGTGCCAGCAGTTACGCGGGACTAGCGGGGATGGAGCAGTACTTC,CASSYAGLAGMEQYF,TRBD2,NA,TRBV6-6,TRBJ2-7
TGCGCCAGCAGCTTGGTGTCGGGACAGGGGTGCGAGCAGTACTTC,CASSLVSGQGCEQYF,TRBD1,NA,TRBV5-1,TRBJ2-7
TGTGCCAGCAGTTTCAGACAGGGGGGGTACGAGCAGTACTTC,CASSFRQGGYEQYF,TRBD1,NA,TRBV6-5,TRBJ2-7
TGTGCCAGCAGCGCGGGACTAGGGGTCGCAGATACGCAGTATTTT,CASSAGLGVADTQYF,TRBD2,NA,TRBV2,TRBJ2-3
TGTGCCAGCAGACCTAGGACCGATTACAATGAGCAGTTCTTC,CASRPRTDYNEQFF,NA,NA,TRBV27,TRBJ2-1
TGTGCCAGCAGATCCTCCGGGACATCAGCAGATACGCAGTATTTT,CASRSSGTSADTQYF,NA,NA,TRBV7-8,TRBJ2-3
TGCAGTGGTACAGGCACTAACTATGGCCACACCTTC,CSGTGTNYGHTF,NA,NA,TRBV20-1,TRBJ1-2
TGCAGTGCTAGCGGGACAGGGGGAGAGGGCTACACCTTC,CSASGTGGEGYTF,TRBD1,NA,TRBV20-1,TRBJ1-2
TGTGCCAGCAGTCGAATACAGGGGGACACTGAAGCTTTCTTT,CASSRIQGDTEAFF,TRBD1,NA,TRBV6-4,TRBJ1-1
TGTGCCAGCAGTTTTATTCTCTCTGGGGCCAACGTCCTGACTTTC,CASSFILSGANVLTF,NA,NA,TRBV7-9,TRBJ2-6
TGCGCCAGCAGCCAAGACGGCAGGGTAATTTATGGCTACACCTTC,CASSQDGRVIYGYTF,NA,NA,TRBV4-1,TRBJ1-2
TGTGCCAGCAGGGGACGCCTGAGCTCCTATAATTCACCCCTCCACTTT,CASRGRLSSYNSPLHF,NA,NA,TRBV6-1,TRBJ1-6
TGTGCCACCAGCAGTACGGGACTGGGAAACATTCAGTACTTC,CATSSTGLGNIQYF,NA,NA,TRBV15,TRBJ2-4
TGTGCCAGCAGATCGACGGCGGGTTATGGCTACACCTTC,CASRSTAGYGYTF,NA,NA,TRBV6-6,TRBJ1-2
TGTGCCAGCAGTTTCTTCCAGCGCGGGGAGACCCAGTACTTC,CASSFFQRGETQYF,NA,NA,TRBV12-3/TRBV12-4,TRBJ2-5
TGTGCCACCAGCAGTGGGGAAGGGCTCACCTACGAGCAGTACTTC,CATSSGEGLTYEQYF,NA,NA,TRBV15,TRBJ2-7
TGTGCCAGCAGTTGCAGGGTGGCCGGAGATACGCAGTATTTT,CASSCRVAGDTQYF,NA,many,TRBV12-3/TRBV12-4,TRBJ2-3
TGTGCCAGCAGCGTAGGAGTGCTAGCGGGACTTCCGTACTTC,CASSVGVLAGLPYF,TRBD2,NA,TRBV7-2,TRBJ2-5
TGTGCCAGCAGTTCCACCGGGACAGGGGGCCTTGGGGAGCAGTACTTC,CASSSTGTGGLGEQYF,TRBD1,NA,TRBV6-2/TRBV6-3,TRBJ2-7
TGCGCCAGCATCGGGACAGCAAATTCACCCCTCCACTTT,CASIGTANSPLHF,TRBD1,NA,TRBV10-2,TRBJ1-6
TGTGCCAGCAGCCAAGTTAAAAAGGGGGGCAGCTACTACCTTTCCTCCTACGAGCAGTACTTC,CASSQVKKGGSYYLSSYEQYF,NA,NA,TRBV14,TRBJ2-7
TGTGCCAGCAGTTACTCGAAGGGACTAGCGGGGTACAATGAGCAGTACTTC,CASSYSKGLAGYNEQYF,TRBD2,NA,TRBV6-2/TRBV6-3,TRBJ2-7
TGCAGCGTTGACCATCCCTCTGGGGCCAACGTCCTGACTTTC,CSVDHPSGANVLTF,NA,NA,TRBV29-1,TRBJ2-6
TGTGCCAGCAGCCCCGAAGTCGGATTAGGGAACTACGAGCAGTACTTC,CASSPEVGLGNYEQYF,NA,NA,TRBV11-2,TRBJ2-7
TGCAGCGCTGGGGACGAGCGGGGTGAAGCTTTCTTT,CSAGDERGEAFF,NA,NA,TRBV29-1,TRBJ1-1
TGCAGTGCTAGCCCCAGGGGTTTGGGTCTTGAGAGGGGCTACACCTTC,CSASPRGLGLERGYTF,NA,NA,TRBV20-1,TRBJ1-2
TGTGCCAGCAACCAGGGGGTCCAAGAGACCCAGTACTTC,CASNQGVQETQYF,TRBD1,once,TRBV7-9,TRBJ2-5
TGCAGTGCTAGAGATTGGCCGTCCGGATACGAGCAGTACTTC,CSARDWPSGYEQYF,NA,NA,TRBV20-1,TRBJ2-7
TGCAGTGCTAGAAGGGGCTCCTACGAGCAGTACTTC,CSARRGSYEQYF,NA,many,TRBV20-1,TRBJ2-7
TGTGCCAGCTCGGGCAGGAGGATAAATGAGCAGTTCTTC,CASSGRRINEQFF,NA,few,TRBV7-2,TRBJ2-1
TGCAGTGCCCTCTTACAAGAGACCCAGTACTTC,CSALLQETQYF,NA,many,TRBV20-1,TRBJ2-5
TGCGCCAGCAGCCAAGAAAGAGGGAGCGGATACGGGGAGCTGTTTTTT,CASSQERGSGYGELFF,NA,NA,TRBV4-3,TRBJ2-2
TGTGCCAGCAGCCAGATGGGTGACACAAGCACAGATACGCAGTATTTT,CASSQMGDTSTDTQYF,NA,NA,TRBV3-1,TRBJ2-3
TGTGCCAGCGGACAGGGGCCCCCGGGCTCCTACGAGCAGTACTTC,CASGQGPPGSYEQYF,TRBD1,NA,TRBV27,TRBJ2-7
TGCAGCGTTGCTTTCCCCCTCCACAATGAGCAGTTCTTC,CSVAFPLHNEQFF,NA,NA,TRBV29-1,TRBJ2-1
TGTGCCAGCAGTGAAATTGGCGGTAGCAATCAGCCCCAGCATTTT,CASSEIGGSNQPQHF,NA,NA,TRBV6-1,TRBJ1-5
TGTGCCAGCAGCGTCCAGCAGGGGCCAGGGGAGACCCAGTACTTC,CASSVQQGPGETQYF,NA,NA,TRBV7-2,TRBJ2-5
TGTGCCAGCAGCCTATGGGACAGTGTCAATCAGCCCCAGCATTTT,CASSLWDSVNQPQHF,TRBD1,NA,TRBV7-2,TRBJ1-5
TGTGCCAGCAGAGCCGACAGGCCCTACAATGAGCAGTTCTTC,CASRADRPYNEQFF,NA,NA,TRBV28,TRBJ2-1
TGCCTGGGGCGGGAGGGCACAGATACGCAGTATTTT,CLGREGTDTQYF,TRBD2,few,TRBV20-1,TRBJ2-3